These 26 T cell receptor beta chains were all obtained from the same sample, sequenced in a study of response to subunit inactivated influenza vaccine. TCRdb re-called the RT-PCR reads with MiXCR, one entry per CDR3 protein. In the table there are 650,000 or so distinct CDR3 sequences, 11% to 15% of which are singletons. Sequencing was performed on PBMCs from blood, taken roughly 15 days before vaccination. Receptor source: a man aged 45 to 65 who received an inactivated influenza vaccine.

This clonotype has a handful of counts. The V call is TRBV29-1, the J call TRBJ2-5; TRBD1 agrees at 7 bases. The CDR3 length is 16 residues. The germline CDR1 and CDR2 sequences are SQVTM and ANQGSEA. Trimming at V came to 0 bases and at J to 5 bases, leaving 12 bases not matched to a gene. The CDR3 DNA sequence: TGCAGCGTTGAAGATCTGGTTAGGGGACAGAAGGAGACCCAGTACTTC. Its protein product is CSVEDLVRGQKETQYF.

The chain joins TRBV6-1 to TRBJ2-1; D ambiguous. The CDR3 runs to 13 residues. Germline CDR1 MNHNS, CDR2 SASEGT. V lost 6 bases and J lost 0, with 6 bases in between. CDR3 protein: CASRPASYNEQFF. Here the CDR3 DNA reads TGTGCCAGCAGGCCCGCCTCCTACAATGAGCAGTTCTTC.

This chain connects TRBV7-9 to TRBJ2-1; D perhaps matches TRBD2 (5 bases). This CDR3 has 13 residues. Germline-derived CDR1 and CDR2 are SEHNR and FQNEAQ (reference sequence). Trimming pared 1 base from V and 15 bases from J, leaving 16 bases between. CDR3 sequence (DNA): TGTGCCAGCAGCTTAGGCGGACTCCACAACGGGTTCTTC. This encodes CASSLGGLHNGFF.

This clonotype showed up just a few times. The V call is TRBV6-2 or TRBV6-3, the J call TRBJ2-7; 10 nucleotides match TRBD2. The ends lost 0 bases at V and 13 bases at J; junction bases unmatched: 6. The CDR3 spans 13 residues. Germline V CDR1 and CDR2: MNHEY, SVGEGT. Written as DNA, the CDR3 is TGTGCCAGCAGTTACTCCGGGACTAGCGTGGTATACTTC. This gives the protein CASSYSGTSVVYF.

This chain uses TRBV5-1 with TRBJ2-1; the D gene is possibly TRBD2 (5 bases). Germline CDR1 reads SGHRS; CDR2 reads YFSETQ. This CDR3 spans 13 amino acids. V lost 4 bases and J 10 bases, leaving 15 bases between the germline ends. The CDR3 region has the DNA TGCGCCAGCAGCCCCGGACCGTGGGAGGAGCAGTTCTTC. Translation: CASSPGPWEEQFF.

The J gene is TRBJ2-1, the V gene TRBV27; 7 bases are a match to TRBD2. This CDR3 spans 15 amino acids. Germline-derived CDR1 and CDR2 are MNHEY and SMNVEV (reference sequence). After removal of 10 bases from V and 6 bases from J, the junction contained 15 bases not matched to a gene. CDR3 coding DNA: TGTGCCACAGCCGCGGGGACTACCGGGGTCAATGAGCAGTTCTTC. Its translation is CATAAGTTGVNEQFF.

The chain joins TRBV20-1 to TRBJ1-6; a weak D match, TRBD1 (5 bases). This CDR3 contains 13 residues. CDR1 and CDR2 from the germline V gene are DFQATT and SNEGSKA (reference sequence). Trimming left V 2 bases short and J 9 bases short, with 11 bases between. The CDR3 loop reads CSARIRDPSPLHF. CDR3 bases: TGCAGTGCTAGAATCAGGGACCCTTCACCCCTCCACTTT.

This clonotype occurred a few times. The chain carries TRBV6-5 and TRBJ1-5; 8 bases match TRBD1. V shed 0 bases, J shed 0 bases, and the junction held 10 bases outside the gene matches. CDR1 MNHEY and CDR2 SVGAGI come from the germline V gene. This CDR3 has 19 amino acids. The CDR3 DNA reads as TGTGCCAGCAGTTACTCACGGACAGGGACAACCCATAGCAATCAGCCCCAGCATTTT. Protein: CASSYSRTGTTHSNQPQHF.

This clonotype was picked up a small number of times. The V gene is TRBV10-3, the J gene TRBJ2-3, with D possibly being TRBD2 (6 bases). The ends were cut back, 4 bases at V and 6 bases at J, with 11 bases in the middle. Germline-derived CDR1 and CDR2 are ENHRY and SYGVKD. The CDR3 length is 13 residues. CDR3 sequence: CAISGGGGDTQYF. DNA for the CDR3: TGTGCCATCAGTGGAGGTGGGGGGGATACGCAGTATTTT.

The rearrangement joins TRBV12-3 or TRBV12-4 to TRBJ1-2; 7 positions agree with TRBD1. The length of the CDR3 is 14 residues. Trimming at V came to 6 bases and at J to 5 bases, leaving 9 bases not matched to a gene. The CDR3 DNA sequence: TGTGCCAGCAGACTTACAGGGGTTGAGTATGGCTACACCTTC. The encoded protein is CASRLTGVEYGYTF.

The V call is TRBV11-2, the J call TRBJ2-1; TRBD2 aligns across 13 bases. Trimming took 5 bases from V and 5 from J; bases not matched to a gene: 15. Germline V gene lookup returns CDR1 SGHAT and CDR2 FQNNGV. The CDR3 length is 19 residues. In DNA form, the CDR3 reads TGTGCCAGCAGCCTAACAGGAGCCAGACTAGCGGGAGGAAACAATGAGCAGTTCTTC. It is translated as CASSLTGARLAGGNNEQFF.

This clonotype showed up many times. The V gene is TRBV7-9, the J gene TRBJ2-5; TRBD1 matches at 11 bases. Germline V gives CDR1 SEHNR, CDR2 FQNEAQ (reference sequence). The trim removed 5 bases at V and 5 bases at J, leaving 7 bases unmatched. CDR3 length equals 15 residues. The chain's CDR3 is CASSLPDRGLETQYF. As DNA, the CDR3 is TGTGCCAGCAGCCTACCGGACAGGGGGCTTGAGACCCAGTACTTC.

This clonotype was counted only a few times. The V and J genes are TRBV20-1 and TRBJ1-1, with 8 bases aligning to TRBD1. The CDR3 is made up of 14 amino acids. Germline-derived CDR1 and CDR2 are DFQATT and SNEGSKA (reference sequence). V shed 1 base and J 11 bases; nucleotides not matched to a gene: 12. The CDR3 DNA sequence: TGCAGTGCTAGAGGCGGAGGACAGGGTTTGGTTGCTTTCTTT. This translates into CSARGGGQGLVAFF.

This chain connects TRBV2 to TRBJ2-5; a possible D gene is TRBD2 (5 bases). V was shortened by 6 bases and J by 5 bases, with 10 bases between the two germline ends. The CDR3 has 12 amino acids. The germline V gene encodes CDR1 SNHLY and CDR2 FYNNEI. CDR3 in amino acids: CASRGAGETQYF. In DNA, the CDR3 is TGTGCCAGCAGGGGAGCCGGGGAGACCCAGTACTTC.

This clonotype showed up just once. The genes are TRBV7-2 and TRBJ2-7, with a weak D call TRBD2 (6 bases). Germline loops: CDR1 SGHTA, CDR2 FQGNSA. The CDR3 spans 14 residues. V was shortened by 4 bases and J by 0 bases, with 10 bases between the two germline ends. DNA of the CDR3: TGTGCCAGCAGCTACGGGACTCTCTCCTACGAGCAGTACTTC. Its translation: CASSYGTLSYEQYF.

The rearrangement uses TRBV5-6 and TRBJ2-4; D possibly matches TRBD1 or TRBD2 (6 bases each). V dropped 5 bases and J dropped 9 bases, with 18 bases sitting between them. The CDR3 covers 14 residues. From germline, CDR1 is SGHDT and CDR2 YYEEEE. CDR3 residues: CASSTTGARGIQYF. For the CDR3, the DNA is TGTGCCAGCAGTACAACGGGGGCGAGGGGCATTCAGTACTTC. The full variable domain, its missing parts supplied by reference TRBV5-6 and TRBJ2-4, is DAGVTQSPTHLIKTRGQQVTLRCSPKSGHDTVSWYQQALGQGPQFIFQYYEEEERQRGNFPDRFSGHQFPNYSSELNVNALLLGDSALYLCASSTTGARGIQYFGAGTRLSVL.

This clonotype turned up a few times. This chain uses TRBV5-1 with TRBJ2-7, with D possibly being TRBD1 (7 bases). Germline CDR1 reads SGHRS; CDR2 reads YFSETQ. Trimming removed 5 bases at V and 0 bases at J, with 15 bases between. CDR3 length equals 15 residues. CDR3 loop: CASREGQSASYEQYF. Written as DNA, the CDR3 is TGCGCCAGCAGGGAGGGACAGTCAGCCTCCTACGAGCAGTACTTC.

This CDR3 reads CASSLKQGSSPPLQQFF. CDR3 nucleotide sequence: TGTGCCAGCAGCTTGAAACAGGGTTCGTCACCACCCCTTCAGCAGTTCTTC. V usage is TRBV9 and J usage is TRBJ2-1; a weak D match, TRBD1 (6 bases). The CDR3 sequence is 17 residues long. Per germline, CDR1 SGDLS and CDR2 YYNGEE. Trimming cost V 4 bases and J 11 bases, with 28 bases left between them.

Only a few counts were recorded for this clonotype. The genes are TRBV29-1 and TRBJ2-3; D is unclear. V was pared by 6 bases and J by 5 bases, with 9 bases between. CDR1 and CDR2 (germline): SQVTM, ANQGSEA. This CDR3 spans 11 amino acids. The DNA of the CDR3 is TGCAGCGTGGGCTCAGGAGATACGCAGTATTTT. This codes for CSVGSGDTQYF.

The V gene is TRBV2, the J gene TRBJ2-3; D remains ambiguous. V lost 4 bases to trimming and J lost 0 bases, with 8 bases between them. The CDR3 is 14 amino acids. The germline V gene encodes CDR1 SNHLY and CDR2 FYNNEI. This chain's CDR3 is CASSAVVSTDTQYF. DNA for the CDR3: TGTGCCAGCAGTGCGGTGGTTAGCACAGATACGCAGTATTTT.

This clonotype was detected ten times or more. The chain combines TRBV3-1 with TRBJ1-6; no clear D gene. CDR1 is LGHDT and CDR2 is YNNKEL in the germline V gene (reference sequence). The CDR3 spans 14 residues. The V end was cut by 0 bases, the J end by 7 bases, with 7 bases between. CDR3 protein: CASSQDWRNSPLHF. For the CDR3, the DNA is TGTGCCAGCAGCCAAGATTGGAGAAATTCACCCCTCCACTTT.

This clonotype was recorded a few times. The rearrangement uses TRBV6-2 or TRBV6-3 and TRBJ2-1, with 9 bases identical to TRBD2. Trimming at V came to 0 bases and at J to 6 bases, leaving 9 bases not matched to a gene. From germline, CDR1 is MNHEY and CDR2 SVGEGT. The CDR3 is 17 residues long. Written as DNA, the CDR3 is TGTGCCAGCAGTTACTCGAGTAGGGCTAGCGGGGCCAATGAGCAGTTCTTC. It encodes CASSYSSRASGANEQFF.

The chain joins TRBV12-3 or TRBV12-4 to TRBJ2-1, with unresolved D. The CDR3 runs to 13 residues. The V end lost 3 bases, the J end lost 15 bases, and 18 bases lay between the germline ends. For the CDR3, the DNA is TGTGCCAGCAGTTTTAGAGTAGGCCAAACTCCGTTCTTC. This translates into CASSFRVGQTPFF.

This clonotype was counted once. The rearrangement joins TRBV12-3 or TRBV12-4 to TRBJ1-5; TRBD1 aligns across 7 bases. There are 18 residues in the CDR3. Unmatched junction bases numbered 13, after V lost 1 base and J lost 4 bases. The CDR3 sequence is CASSLEGGGRGRNQPQHF. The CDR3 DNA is TGTGCCAGCAGTTTAGAGGGCGGAGGCAGGGGGAGGAATCAGCCCCAGCATTTT.

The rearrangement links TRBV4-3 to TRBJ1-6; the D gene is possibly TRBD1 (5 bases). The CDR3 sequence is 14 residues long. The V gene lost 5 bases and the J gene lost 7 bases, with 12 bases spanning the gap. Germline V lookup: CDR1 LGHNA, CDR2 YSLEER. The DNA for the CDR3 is TGCGCCAGCAGCTCGGGACGGCTAAATTCACCCCTCCACTTT. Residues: CASSSGRLNSPLHF.

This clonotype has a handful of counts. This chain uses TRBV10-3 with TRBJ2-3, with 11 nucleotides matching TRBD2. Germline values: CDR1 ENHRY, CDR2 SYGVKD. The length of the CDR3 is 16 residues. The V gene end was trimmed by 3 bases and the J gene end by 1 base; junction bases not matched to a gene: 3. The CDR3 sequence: CAISELAGEGTDTQYF. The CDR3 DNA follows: TGTGCCATCAGTGAACTAGCGGGAGAGGGCACAGATACGCAGTATTTT.